A selection of T cell receptor beta chains follows, all from one sample in a study of immune heterogeneity within non-small cell lung tumors. TCRdb recomputed calls from the multiplex PCR reads with MiXCR, one row per CDR3 protein. The table includes about 9,700 distinct CDR3 sequences, 15% to 20% detected once. The sample consisted of lung tumor tissue. The receptor set was obtained from a man in his forties with non-small cell lung cancer. CDR3s leave out the opening cysteine and the closing phenylalanine or tryptophan. The D gene is left open where the match is weak.

NA | TRBV13 | ASSSTGLEQY
TRBD2 | TRBV28 | ASSLYPTSGGGYEQF
TRBD1 | TRBV6-4 | ASSRTGEHDEQF
NA | TRBV6-1 | ASSEIDYGYT
NA | TRBV3-1 | ASSQAFGEEKLF
TRBD1 | TRBV13 | ASSFDRGFTDTQY
NA | TRBV10-3 | AISESILERQGQGNTIY
NA | TRBV7-9 | ASRESGAGDFSGANVLT
TRBD2 | TRBV4-2 | ASSQEGGGLSSYNEQF
NA | TRBV2 | ASIGDAVSSYNSPLH
NA | TRBV19 | ASSALRTGREFEQY
TRBD1 | TRBV5-1 | ASRPGQTTDTQY
NA | TRBV19 | ASSITPRGDTQY
NA | TRBV12-3/TRBV12-4 | ASSLDPRYEQY
TRBD1 | TRBV5-1 | ASRETGEGQPQH
TRBD2 | TRBV20-1 | SASRAGEFNYEQY
TRBD1 | TRBV28 | ASSLDRRTDTQY
NA | TRBV19 | ASKGNEHNSPLH
TRBD1 | TRBV6-1 | ASSGRGQGVVYGYT
NA | TRBV3-1 | ASSQEWGGTYNSPLH
NA | TRBV15 | ATSRETSTLF
NA | TRBV28 | ASSLPGNSNQPQH
TRBD1 | TRBV7-2 | ASSLGTGWKYGYT
NA | TRBV5-1 | ASSYGQVGSGNTIY
NA | TRBV12-3/TRBV12-4 | ASGFLHQDSGYT
NA | TRBV20-1 | SARGRSTDTQY
NA | TRBV30 | AWSTLDQPQH
NA | TRBV10-2 | ASSESRAATGELF
NA | TRBV15 | ATSRGHPEGQPQH
NA | TRBV25-1 | ASSVGSLGLSSYNSPLH
TRBD2 | TRBV27 | ASQPLRLADTYEQY
TRBD2 | TRBV7-9 | ASRNYGGANEQF
TRBD2 | TRBV5-1 | ASSLVNPGLAGVGETQY
TRBD1 | TRBV6-1 | ASSYTTGDNSPLH
TRBD1 | TRBV20-1 | SAIGQGLWNSPLH
TRBD2 | TRBV10-3 | AISEGGDETQY
NA | TRBV6-2/TRBV6-3 | ASQSGGGQY
TRBD2 | TRBV18 | ASSLLAGGIRRNEQF
NA | TRBV28 | ASSFVGNLYSNQPQH
NA | TRBV4-1 | ASSQEGAAHEAF
TRBD1 | TRBV7-2 | ASSLNRGESPLH
NA | TRBV4-2 | ASRQQMADTYT
NA | TRBV25-1 | ASSEYSYYGYT
NA | TRBV2 | ASRATREYSPLH
NA | TRBV6-5 | ASSYSIMGNEQF
NA | TRBV28 | ASSSPFRTDEKLF
TRBD1 | TRBV20-1 | SASSGTANQPQH
NA | TRBV19 | ASSTPAGANVLT
NA | TRBV12-3/TRBV12-4 | ASSTGFEQY
TRBD1 | TRBV14 | ASSRYGTVSYEQY
TRBD1 | TRBV19 | ASRPGQSNSPLH
NA | TRBV2 | ASSHTSEASGNTIY
NA | TRBV4-3 | ASSQDQGSGANVLT
NA | TRBV5-1 | ASSLEPAGNYGYT
TRBD1 | TRBV12-3/TRBV12-4 | ASSQDRGKGGYT
TRBD1 | TRBV27 | ASSPGQGGYT
TRBD1 | TRBV18 | ASSPSRGYEQY